The next 9 T cell receptor beta chains were all read from a single sample in a study of CD8 T cells in Susac syndrome (dated by TCRdb to between 2018 and 2020). Library generation was performed with the immunoSEQ multiplex PCR assay. RNA was extracted with the RNeasy kit and roughly 0.5 to 1 ug was reverse transcribed using random hexamers. In-frame beta chains were kept once TCRdb had trimmed the public reads at Q25 with fastp and called clones with MiXCR. Identical CDR3 proteins give one entry, which carries the most common genes and DNA. The sample has about 250,000 distinct CDR3 sequences on record, roughly 93% of them singletons. About 0.07% of the sample belongs to the ten largest clones. Sequences were obtained from CD4+ T cells from PBMCs. All receptors come from a human donor with multiple sclerosis.

CDR3 nucleotides: TGTGCCAGCAGCTCGACTAGCGGGAGTTACTATGAGCAGTTCTTC. It yields the protein CASSSTSGSYYEQFF. The chain carries TRBV7-9 and TRBJ2-1; the match to TRBD2 covers 12 bases. In germline, CDR1 is SEHNR, CDR2 FQNEAQ (reference sequence). There are 15 residues in the CDR3. After removal of 4 bases from V and 8 bases from J, the junction contained 6 bases not matched to a gene.

The chain employs TRBV6-1 and TRBJ1-2; maybe TRBD1 (6 bases). Trimming cost V 6 bases and J 4 bases, with 18 bases left between them. The V gene's germline CDR1 is MNHNS and CDR2 SASEGT. This CDR3 spans 15 amino acids. The CDR3 region has the DNA TGTGCCAGCAGCACTTTCCAGGGGATGTTCTATGGCTACACCTTC. Residues: CASSTFQGMFYGYTF.

The chain recombines TRBV12-3 or TRBV12-4 with TRBJ2-1, with D perhaps matching TRBD1 or TRBD2 (5 bases each). The V end was cut by 5 bases, the J end by 7 bases, with 15 bases between. There are 14 residues in the CDR3. The CDR3 sequence: CASSVGTIVNEQFF. CDR3 in DNA: TGTGCCAGCAGTGTCGGGACGATCGTAAATGAGCAGTTCTTC.

The V gene is TRBV10-3, the J gene TRBJ2-5; D remains ambiguous. Germline CDR1 reads ENHRY; CDR2 reads SYGVKD. Trimming removed 10 bases at V and 1 base at J, with 7 bases between. The CDR3 is 11 amino acids. The CDR3 coding sequence is TGTGCCACGGCGACCCAAGAGACCCAGTACTTC. This translates into CATATQETQYF.

This clonotype was seen only once. The CDR3 region is CASSQGGGLTDTQYF. The DNA of the CDR3 is TGTGCCAGCAGCCAAGGAGGGGGTTTGACAGATACGCAGTATTTT. The chain joins TRBV3-1 to TRBJ2-3, with TRBD1 as a possible D gene (6 bases). Germline V gene lookup returns CDR1 LGHDT and CDR2 YNNKEL (reference sequence). The V gene lost 1 base and the J gene lost 3 bases, with 11 bases spanning the gap. The CDR3 runs to 15 residues.

The chain couples TRBV28 to TRBJ1-1, with no clear D. This CDR3 has 12 residues. Trimming took off 6 bases at V and 7 bases at J, with 12 bases between the two ends. CDR1 and CDR2 from the germline V gene are MDHEN and SYDVKM. The CDR3 region is CASSSRPHEAFF. CDR3 bases: TGTGCCAGCAGCTCCAGACCGCATGAAGCTTTCTTT.

Here the CDR3 DNA reads TGTGCCAGCAGCTTGACCGGGGAAAGCACAGATACGCAGTATTTT. It yields the protein CASSLTGESTDTQYF. The V and J genes are TRBV5-6 and TRBJ2-3, with TRBD2 as a possible D gene (5 bases). This CDR3 has 15 residues. Germline lookup yields CDR1 SGHDT and CDR2 YYEEEE. V lost 1 base and J lost 0, with 9 bases in between.

The chain employs TRBV10-3 and TRBJ2-7; the match to TRBD1 covers 9 bases. CDR1 and CDR2 (germline): ENHRY, SYGVKD. This CDR3 region has 13 residues. Trimming removed 7 bases from V and 3 bases from J; junction bases left unmatched: 4. CDR3 nucleotides: TGTGCCATCACCGGGACAGGGCACTACGAGCAGTACTTC. Protein: CAITGTGHYEQYF.

The genes are TRBV12-3 or TRBV12-4 and TRBJ1-2, with a weak D call TRBD1 (6 bases). The CDR3 loop spans 14 amino acids. V was pared by 5 bases and J by 2 bases, with 12 bases between. The CDR3 nucleotides are TGTGCCAGCAGTCAGGACAGTCGAAACTATGGCTACACCTTC. Protein: CASSQDSRNYGYTF.